This T cell receptor (beta chain) derives from a study of T cell clusters in autoimmune cytopenias (dated by TCRdb to between 2017 and 2020). Study-level background: A mean age of approximately 54 years and a median age of roughly 61 years were recorded for the healthy donor controls, of whom about 50% of the roughly 43 were female. Per sample, TRB sequencing gave a median depth of roughly 52,000 reads and a median of approximately 2,400 distinct TRB clonotypes. In autoimmune cytopenia patients, peripheral blood TRB and IGH repertoires were sequenced during active disease and over treatment follow-up, together with healthy, CLL and autoimmune hepatitis controls. The goal of the study was to find out whether patients with autoimmune cytopenia have a disease-specific immune repertoire signature that could be used as a blood-based biomarker. For primary cytopenia the controls were about 25 age-matched healthy donors, whereas for secondary cytopenia the controls were about 13 age-matched CLL patients. The comparison group for autoimmune hepatitis repertoires was some 22 healthy donors matched for age and sex. The study at large found these results: Approximately 3-fold more exclusive TRB clusters were observed in healthy donors than in active autoimmune hepatitis patients, consistent with an autoimmunity-wide signature. The TRB repertoire shifts, including less even repertoires in secondary cytopenia and CLL, mostly reflected lymphoma bias and not autoimmunity. The T cell clusters were defined in silico only, and their functional role remained to be validated experimentally. A lack of physiological T cell clusters in primary autoimmune cytopenia patients was suggested by GLIPH, as 51 clusters were found to be exclusive to healthy donors versus roughly 15 exclusive to patients. The cluster-lack signature was not seen for secondary cytopenia versus CLL, apparently masked by the dominant lymphoma-associated repertoire.

No count is recorded, though its frequency marks this clonotype as medium-sized (0.01 to 0.1%). No antigen is known for it. The CDR3 runs 14 residues from the cysteine to the phenylalanine. The DNA is not on file. Reading the germline V gene gives CDR1 MNHNS and CDR2 SASEGT. Per sample, approximately 0.25 ug of peripheral blood genomic DNA, approximately 37,500 genome equivalents, was used for TRB amplification. TRB rearrangements were amplified by multiplex PCR using a touch-down protocol with TRB-A and TRB-B primer pools mixed in one tube. Illumina adapters and sample indices were added to the amplicons through two consecutive PCR reactions performed with Phusion HS II polymerase. Amplicons were gel-purified with the NucleoSpin Gel and PCR Clean-up kit, then quantified by Qubit and quality-checked on an Agilent 2100 Bioanalyzer. Sequencing of the libraries was done on an Illumina MiSeq with 600-cycle, single-indexed, paired-end runs. Per the original workflow: MiXCR version 2.1.12, together with the default MiXCR reference library, was used to align and assemble the TRB reads. A clone was defined by each unique CDR3 nucleotide sequence, and the analysis included only productive sequences with two or more reads. Alpha-parameterized diversity profiles (alpha 0 to 5), including the Shannon (alpha 1) and Simpson (alpha 2) indices, were computed with an R script to assess repertoire diversity. Combinatorial TRB VJ usage was calculated with the tcR package and was compared between cohorts by principal component analysis performed with ade4. Using GLIPH, TCRbeta CDR3s were clustered on pairs of cohorts matched for age and read depth, and a Wilcoxon test was used to compare cluster frequencies. After TCRdb reprocessed the reads, each CDR3 protein sequence was kept as one row, without DNA. The V and J calls were not made by the authors but by TCRdb's processing. Per the sample table, the count is some 2,000 distinct CDR3 sequences. The ten largest clones capture about 7.1% of the sample.

This same sample was also part of a study on T cell repertoires in aging, cancer and after chemotherapy. The second study reports: The donors fell into six age groups ranging from 30 or younger to 70 or older, and each group had at least three individuals. Control TCR repertoires from healthy donors were recorded across several months to years, and re-sampling revealed clear clonal overlap. The complete dataset included some 10 million TCR reads. Compared with age-matched healthy donors, untreated patients with hematological or solid cancers had significantly lower TCR diversity and higher clonality in blood. Declining TCR diversity with age in healthy donors was mainly explained by loss of richness; in cancer patients, loss of evenness also contributed. An increase in median generation probability over the chemotherapy interval was observed in both cancer cohorts, suggesting that the repertoire was reconstituted through rebound thymic output. According to the authors, the repertoire data do not permit conclusions about immunological memory after chemotherapy. To examine immunoaging and T cell reconstitution after chemotherapy, the study profiled TCR beta repertoires in peripheral blood from healthy donors and cancer patients. A cohort of 200 to 250 cancer patients (94 with hematological and around 130 with solid cancers) was assembled, and 95 healthy donors were included as a reference group. MiXCR versions 2.12 and 3.0.5 were used to process TRB sequences. The repertoire metrics were Shannon diversity, evenness, clonality (calculated as one minus evenness), and diversity profiles parameterized by alpha from 0 to 5. The IGoR algorithm was used to calculate generation probabilities of clones in the paired pre- and post-chemotherapy samples.

This TCR was recovered from a human donor in good health. What was sequenced was peripheral blood. The rearranged chain carries TRBV6-1 and TRBJ1-1; TCRdb's assignment of TRBD1 cannot be checked, as there is no DNA. The CDR3 reads as follows: CASSEAWGNTEAFF.